This TCR beta chain was captured by sequencing in a study of memory CD4+ T cells and cytomegalovirus serostatus. Only in-frame clones appear in the TCRdb table, and some are missing; sequencing was by immunoSEQ multiplex PCR. This repertoire shows about 60,000 clones, about 78% found once; its top ten account for approximately 0.53%. The CDR3 length is 14 residues. With 5 bases removed from V and 4 bases from J, the gap between germline ends came to 11 bases. The germline V gene encodes CDR1 SEHNR and CDR2 FQNEAQ (reference sequence). The sort gate was single viable CD3+CD4+CD8-CD45RO+ cells for memory CD4+ T cells.

The sequence came from an adult in good health and CMV-seronegative. Some clones in this sample may be carry-over from other donors' samples. The chain combines TRBV7-9 with TRBJ2-2; no clear D. The sequencing input was memory CD4+ T cells from blood. CDR3 in amino acids: CASSLPLSTGELFF. The CDR3 DNA is TGTGCCAGCAGCCTTCCCCTTTCCACCGGGGAGCTGTTTTTT.